This TCR beta chain was identified in a study of T cells after yellow fever vaccination. The sample holds a few counts of this clonotype. A junction end diverges from the germline sequence, so it may reflect a read error. TCRdb reprocessed the 5' RACE reads with MiXCR, giving one entry per CDR3 protein. The table lists under 600,000 distinct CDR3 sequences, about 13% of them singletons. CDR3 length equals 15 residues. Germline CDR1 and CDR2: KGHDR and SFDVKD. The material was PBMCs, obtained on the day of the yellow fever booster vaccination. The TCR comes from a man aged 30-40 years who received the YFV17D yellow fever vaccine. The rearrangement links TRBV24-1 to TRBJ2-4; perhaps TRBD1 as D (6 bases). DNA of the CDR3: TGTGCCACCAGTGATGGGGTAAGGGACAAAGACATTCAGTACTTC. Amino acids: CATSDGVRDKDIQYF.